The clone carrying this T cell receptor (beta chain) is judged medium-sized. MiXCR was run by TCRdb on the 5' RACE reads, yielding one entry per CDR3 protein. Of under 7,000 distinct CDR3 sequences listed, approximately 12% are singletons. The data belong to a study of spatial heterogeneity in lung cancer. About the study: Raw-read counts averaged over ten per unique TCR and UMI combination.

Time point specified: sample taken at primary tumor resection. Tumor, nontumor lung or frozen PBMC supplied whole RNA, sequenced without sorting. A total of some 70 untreated early-stage non-small cell lung cancer patients served as donors. J lost 0 bases, V lost 4 bases, and 5 bases had no gene match. This CDR3 comprises 16 residues. CDR1 is DFQATT and CDR2 is SNEGSKA in the germline V gene (reference sequence). The sample here was normal lung tissue next to the tumor, taken at surgery. The gene calls are TRBV20-1 and TRBJ2-4, with 11 bases aligning to TRBD2. This TCR came from a male donor with early-stage non-small cell lung cancer. CDR3 region: CSAKGLADLAKNIQYF. The CDR3 DNA follows: TGCAGTGCTAAGGGACTAGCGGATTTAGCCAAAAACATTCAGTACTTC.